These T cell receptor beta chains were read from a single sample in a study of blood T cell repertoires in COVID-19. The repertoire was sequenced with immunoSEQ multiplex PCR; TCRdb's copy has only in-frame clones and lacks some. The repertoire consists of 55,000 to 75,000 clones, with 60% to 85% occurring once and the leading ten covering roughly a quarter. The sample was peripheral blood. The receptors were gathered from a human donor in a cohort sampled during active COVID-19. Both conserved end residues are part of each CDR3. The D gene is left open where the match is weak. Expanded clones are given a class, and other clones once, few, many or no size at all.

V gene,clone size,D gene,J gene,CDR3 protein,CDR3 DNA
TRBV4-3,-,TRBD1,TRBJ2-5,CASTGEHLQETQYF,TGCGCCAGTACAGGGGAGCACTTACAAGAGACCCAGTACTTC
TRBV20-1,-,-,TRBJ2-1,CSASPSLVGNEQFF,TGCAGTGCTAGTCCCTCGCTAGTTGGCAATGAGCAGTTCTTC
TRBV19,-,TRBD2,TRBJ2-7,CASSKGATSTPYEQYF,TGTGCCAGTAGTAAAGGGGCGACTAGCACCCCCTACGAGCAGTACTTC
TRBV19,-,TRBD2,TRBJ2-5,CASSRGVRQETQYF,TGTGCCAGTAGCCGGGGGGTTCGCCAAGAGACCCAGTACTTC
TRBV4-3,-,-,TRBJ2-3,CASSPGVWEKTDTQYF,TGCGCCAGCAGCCCGGGAGTTTGGGAGAAGACAGATACGCAGTATTTT
TRBV10-3,-,TRBD1,TRBJ1-6,CAISRGPGGRDSPLHF,TGTGCCATCAGTCGGGGACCAGGGGGTAGGGATTCACCCCTCCACTTT
TRBV19,-,-,TRBJ2-7,CATSWTARGEQYF,TGTGCCACCTCCTGGACCGCGCGGGGAGAGCAGTACTTC
TRBV7-9,-,-,TRBJ1-4,CASSPTRGTNEKLFF,TGTGCCAGCAGCCCTACTCGCGGGACTAATGAAAAACTGTTTTTT
TRBV19,-,-,TRBJ1-5,CASSPGGGPNQPQHF,TGTGCCAGTAGTCCGGGCGGGGGACCCAATCAGCCCCAGCATTTT
TRBV9,-,TRBD2,TRBJ2-3,CASSGTSAGDTQYF,TGTGCCAGCAGCGGGACTAGCGCAGGAGATACGCAGTATTTT
TRBV7-8,once,TRBD2,TRBJ2-1,CASSYTSGSYNEQFF,TGTGCCAGCAGCTACACTAGCGGGAGTTACAATGAGCAGTTCTTC
TRBV7-9,-,TRBD2,TRBJ2-1,CASSPWLAGGPSYNEQFF,TGTGCCAGCAGCCCGTGGTTAGCGGGAGGGCCTTCCTACAATGAGCAGTTCTTC
TRBV19,-,-,TRBJ1-2,CASRVQGRGYTF,TGTGCCAGTAGGGTCCAGGGCCGGGGCTACACCTTC
TRBV4-1,-,TRBD1,TRBJ2-5,CASSQGPRDRGYQETQYF,TGCGCCAGCAGCCAAGGGCCCCGGGACAGGGGGTACCAAGAGACCCAGTACTTC
TRBV2,few,TRBD1,TRBJ2-7,CASSYRGGRGTYEQYF,TGTGCCAGCAGTTATCGCGGTGGCAGGGGGACCTACGAGCAGTACTTC
TRBV29-1,-,-,TRBJ1-2,CSVGQTYNYGYTF,TGCAGCGTTGGACAGACCTATAACTATGGCTACACCTTC
TRBV28,-,-,TRBJ1-3,CASGRGSGNTIYF,TGTGCCAGCGGCAGGGGTTCTGGAAACACCATATATTTT
TRBV5-1,-,-,TRBJ2-7,CASQRGSEQYF,TGCGCCAGCCAACGGGGATCCGAGCAGTACTTC
TRBV28,-,TRBD2,TRBJ2-7,CASSSGPGASGRPFSYEQYF,TGTGCCAGCAGTTCCGGGCCGGGGGCTAGCGGGAGGCCCTTCTCCTACGAGCAGTACTTC
TRBV15,-,-,TRBJ2-7,CATSRDRTAQYF,TGTGCCACCAGCAGAGACCGGACAGCGCAGTACTTC
TRBV23-1,-,TRBD1,TRBJ1-1,CASLYGTDPNTEAFF,TGCGCCAGCCTCTACGGGACAGACCCGAACACTGAAGCTTTCTTT
TRBV15,-,TRBD1,TRBJ1-3,CATSRDPPRTGSGNTIYF,TGTGCCACCAGCAGAGATCCGCCAAGGACAGGCTCTGGAAACACCATATATTTT
TRBV10-3,once,-,TRBJ2-3,CAISESSQASTDTQYF,TGTGCCATCAGTGAGTCCTCACAGGCTAGCACAGATACGCAGTATTTT
TRBV5-5,-,-,TRBJ1-2,CASSLIGNYGYTF,TGTGCCAGCAGCTTAATCGGTAACTATGGCTACACCTTC
TRBV5-1,once,TRBD1,TRBJ2-1,CASSTGQVFDEQFF,TGCGCCAGCAGTACGGGACAGGTCTTCGATGAGCAGTTCTTC
TRBV5-1,-,-,TRBJ2-7,CASSQGGRGEQYF,TGCGCCAGCAGTCAGGGGGGTCGTGGCGAGCAGTACTTC
TRBV28,few,-,TRBJ1-2,CASSLGAGRGYGYTF,TGTGCCAGCAGTTTAGGCGCGGGTCGAGGGTATGGCTACACCTTC
TRBV9,once,TRBD2,TRBJ2-3,CASSPSGGLTDTQYF,TGTGCCAGCAGCCCAAGCGGGGGCTTAACAGATACGCAGTATTTT
TRBV4-1,-,TRBD1,TRBJ1-5,CASAIQAGTGEPQHF,TGCGCCAGCGCCATACAGGCGGGGACAGGTGAGCCCCAGCATTTT
TRBV27,-,-,TRBJ1-5,CASSSDRDSNQPQHF,TGTGCCAGCAGTTCCGACAGAGATAGCAATCAGCCCCAGCATTTT
TRBV7-9,once,-,TRBJ1-4,CASSLGGGDEKLFF,TGTGCCAGCAGCTTAGGCGGGGGTGATGAAAAACTGTTTTTT
TRBV28,-,TRBD2,TRBJ2-5,CASSLGGGPGKTQYF,TGTGCCAGCAGTTTAGGGGGAGGGCCGGGAAAGACCCAGTACTTC
TRBV7-2,-,TRBD1,TRBJ1-2,CASSPRQGAIYGYTF,TGTGCCAGCAGCCCCCGACAGGGTGCGATCTATGGCTACACCTTC
TRBV28,-,TRBD1,TRBJ2-1,CASRGGTGYNEQFF,TGTGCCAGCAGAGGCGGGACAGGTTACAATGAGCAGTTCTTC
TRBV2,-,-,TRBJ2-3,CASKPASTDTQYF,TGTGCCAGCAAGCCAGCGAGCACAGATACGCAGTATTTT
TRBV6-5,-,TRBD1,TRBJ1-6,CASSETGSNSPLHF,TGTGCCAGCAGCGAGACAGGGAGTAATTCACCCCTCCACTTT
TRBV20-1,-,-,TRBJ2-3,CSATSTDTQYF,TGCAGTGCTACGTCCACAGATACGCAGTATTTT
TRBV10-3,-,TRBD1,TRBJ2-5,CAISEGQEERETQYF,TGTGCCATCAGTGAAGGACAGGAGGAGCGAGAGACCCAGTACTTC
TRBV29-1,few,-,TRBJ2-2,CSVGQLQDGELFF,TGCAGCGTTGGCCAGTTACAAGACGGGGAGCTGTTTTTT
TRBV5-6,-,TRBD1,TRBJ2-2,CASSSSGGFDTGELFF,TGTGCCAGCAGCTCATCAGGGGGTTTCGACACCGGGGAGCTGTTTTTT
TRBV6-5,once,TRBD1,TRBJ1-4,CASRQGDEKLFF,TGTGCCAGCAGACAGGGGGATGAAAAACTGTTTTTT
TRBV6-1,few,-,TRBJ2-1,CASSEVRDYNEQFF,TGTGCCAGCAGTGAAGTTCGGGATTACAATGAGCAGTTCTTC
TRBV10-3,-,-,TRBJ2-7,CAISEEWSPEQYF,TGTGCCATCAGTGAGGAGTGGTCCCCGGAGCAGTACTTC
TRBV23-1,-,-,TRBJ1-5,CASSQSGPPYRANQPQHF,TGCGCCAGCAGTCAATCGGGACCCCCCTACAGGGCCAATCAGCCCCAGCATTTT
TRBV5-4,few,-,TRBJ2-3,CASSRGQRADTQYF,TGTGCCAGCAGCAGAGGACAGAGGGCAGATACGCAGTATTTT
TRBV7-2,-,-,TRBJ1-2,CASSPSRGYGYTF,TGTGCCAGCAGCCCCTCCCGGGGCTATGGCTACACCTTC
TRBV10-3,-,-,TRBJ1-1,CAIRTPLTERGEAFF,TGTGCCATCAGGACCCCCCTGACGGAACGAGGTGAAGCTTTCTTT
TRBV5-6,-,TRBD1,TRBJ2-7,CASSIDRGSEQYF,TGTGCCAGCAGCATAGACAGGGGTAGCGAGCAGTACTTC